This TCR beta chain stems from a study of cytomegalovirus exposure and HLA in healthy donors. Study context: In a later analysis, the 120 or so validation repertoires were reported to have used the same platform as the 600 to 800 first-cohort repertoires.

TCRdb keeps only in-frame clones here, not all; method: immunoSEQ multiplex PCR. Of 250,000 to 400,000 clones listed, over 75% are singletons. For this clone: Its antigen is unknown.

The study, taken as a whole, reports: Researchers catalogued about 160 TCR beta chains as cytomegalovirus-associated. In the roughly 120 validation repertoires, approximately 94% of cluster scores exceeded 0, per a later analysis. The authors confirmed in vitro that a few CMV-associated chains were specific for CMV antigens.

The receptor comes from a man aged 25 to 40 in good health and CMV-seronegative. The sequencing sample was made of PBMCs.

The CDR3 is CASSYASGGSSYEQYF. The CDR3 nucleotides read TGTGCCAGCAGTTACGCTAGCGGGGGTAGCTCCTACGAGCAGTACTTC. This chain links TRBV6-5 with TRBJ2-7; 10 bases are a match to TRBD2. V shed 2 bases, J shed 0 bases, and the junction held 4 bases outside the gene matches. The CDR3 sequence is 16 residues long. CDR1 is MNHEY, CDR2 SVGAGI, per germline.